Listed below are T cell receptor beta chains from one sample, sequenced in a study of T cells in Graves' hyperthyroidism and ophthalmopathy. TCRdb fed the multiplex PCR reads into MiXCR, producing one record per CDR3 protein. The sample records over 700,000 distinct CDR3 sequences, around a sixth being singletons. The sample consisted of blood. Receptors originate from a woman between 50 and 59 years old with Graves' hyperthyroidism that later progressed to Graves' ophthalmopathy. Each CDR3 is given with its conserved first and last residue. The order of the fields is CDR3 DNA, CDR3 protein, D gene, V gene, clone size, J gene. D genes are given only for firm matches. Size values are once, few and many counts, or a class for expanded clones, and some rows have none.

CDR3nt: TGTGCCAGCAGTTACTCGGCCGGACCCATGAACACTGAAGCTTTCTTT
CDR3aa: CASSYSAGPMNTEAFF
d_gene: NA
v_gene: TRBV6-7
abundance: NA
j_gene: TRBJ1-1

CDR3nt: TGTGCCAGCAGCCAAGGGATTGGCACAGGTGAAAAACTGTTTTTT
CDR3aa: CASSQGIGTGEKLFF
d_gene: NA
v_gene: TRBV3-1
abundance: many
j_gene: TRBJ1-4

CDR3nt: TGTGCCATCAGTGGGACAGTACAAGAGACCCAGTACTTC
CDR3aa: CAISGTVQETQYF
d_gene: NA
v_gene: TRBV10-3
abundance: NA
j_gene: TRBJ2-5

CDR3nt: TGTGCCACCAGCAGAGAGAGACAGAGTCAGCCCCAGCATTTT
CDR3aa: CATSRERQSQPQHF
d_gene: NA
v_gene: TRBV15
abundance: few
j_gene: TRBJ1-5

CDR3nt: TGCGCCAGCAGCCAAGATCCCGGGCAGATACCCTACGAGCAGTACTTC
CDR3aa: CASSQDPGQIPYEQYF
d_gene: NA
v_gene: TRBV4-1
abundance: once
j_gene: TRBJ2-7

CDR3nt: TGTGCCTGGAGTACCGACGTCCGGGGCTATGGCTACACCTTC
CDR3aa: CAWSTDVRGYGYTF
d_gene: NA
v_gene: TRBV30
abundance: NA
j_gene: TRBJ1-2

CDR3nt: TGTGCCAGCAGGGGGTTAAGGACAGGGCTGATAAGAACTGAAGCTTTCTTT
CDR3aa: CASRGLRTGLIRTEAFF
d_gene: TRBD1
v_gene: TRBV27
abundance: NA
j_gene: TRBJ1-1

CDR3nt: TGTGCCAGCAGCTACAGAGGGGATTCACCCCTCCACTTT
CDR3aa: CASSYRGDSPLHF
d_gene: NA
v_gene: TRBV7-2
abundance: NA
j_gene: TRBJ1-6

CDR3nt: TGTGCCAGTAGTACCTCAGGGGGCGGAAATCAGCCCCAGCATTTT
CDR3aa: CASSTSGGGNQPQHF
d_gene: TRBD1
v_gene: TRBV19
abundance: NA
j_gene: TRBJ1-5

CDR3nt: TGTGCCTCGGGACAGTCGTACTCTGGGGCCAACGTCCTGACTTTC
CDR3aa: CASGQSYSGANVLTF
d_gene: TRBD1
v_gene: TRBV30
abundance: many
j_gene: TRBJ2-6

CDR3nt: TGTGCCACCGTTGCGGGGGGGCTTGGGACCCAGTACTTC
CDR3aa: CATVAGGLGTQYF
d_gene: TRBD2
v_gene: TRBV15
abundance: NA
j_gene: TRBJ2-5

CDR3nt: TGTGCCAGCAGACCGGGACGTGCTAACTATGGCTACACCTTC
CDR3aa: CASRPGRANYGYTF
d_gene: NA
v_gene: TRBV7-9
abundance: many
j_gene: TRBJ1-2

CDR3nt: TGCGCCAGCAGCTTTAGGGGGAGCAATTCACCCCTCCACTTT
CDR3aa: CASSFRGSNSPLHF
d_gene: NA
v_gene: TRBV5-1
abundance: NA
j_gene: TRBJ1-6

CDR3nt: TGCGCCAGCGGGACAGGTTCTAGCTCCCACAATGAGCAGTTCTTC
CDR3aa: CASGTGSSSHNEQFF
d_gene: TRBD1
v_gene: TRBV10-1
abundance: NA
j_gene: TRBJ2-1

CDR3nt: TGTGCCAGCAGCTATAGGGGGACGCTCACTGAAGCTTTCTTT
CDR3aa: CASSYRGTLTEAFF
d_gene: NA
v_gene: TRBV11-2
abundance: many
j_gene: TRBJ1-1

CDR3nt: TGTGCCAGCAGTTTATTGCGGGCAGGGCGTCCGAACACTGAAGCTTTCTTT
CDR3aa: CASSLLRAGRPNTEAFF
d_gene: NA
v_gene: TRBV12-3/TRBV12-4
abundance: many
j_gene: TRBJ1-1

CDR3nt: TGTGCCAGCAGCCAAGGGGCAGCCATCCTTGGCTACGAGCAGTACTTC
CDR3aa: CASSQGAAILGYEQYF
d_gene: NA
v_gene: TRBV14
abundance: NA
j_gene: TRBJ2-7

CDR3nt: TGTGCCAGCAGTGAATTTAGGAGCTCTGGGGCCAACGTCCTGACTTTC
CDR3aa: CASSEFRSSGANVLTF
d_gene: NA
v_gene: TRBV25-1
abundance: NA
j_gene: TRBJ2-6

CDR3nt: TGTGCCAGCAGTTTAGGGGGGCTTGGAAACACCATATATTTT
CDR3aa: CASSLGGLGNTIYF
d_gene: NA
v_gene: TRBV27
abundance: many
j_gene: TRBJ1-3

CDR3nt: TGTGCCAGCAGCTCTGTCGGGTTAGAAGAGACCCAGTACTTC
CDR3aa: CASSSVGLEETQYF
d_gene: NA
v_gene: TRBV7-9
abundance: NA
j_gene: TRBJ2-5

CDR3nt: TGTGCCAGCAGCGGCCCGGGGACAGTAAATCAGCCCCAGCATTTT
CDR3aa: CASSGPGTVNQPQHF
d_gene: TRBD1
v_gene: TRBV7-9
abundance: many
j_gene: TRBJ1-5

CDR3nt: TGTGCCAGTAGTCCGACGGGGTCAGCTGCAGATACGCAGTATTTT
CDR3aa: CASSPTGSAADTQYF
d_gene: NA
v_gene: TRBV19
abundance: NA
j_gene: TRBJ2-3